These T cell receptor beta chains were read from a single sample in a study of cytomegalovirus exposure and HLA in healthy donors. The data were produced by immunoSEQ multiplex PCR, yet TCRdb's version contains in-frame clones alone and is incomplete. The sample has 150,000 to 200,000 clones, roughly 85% seen once; the top ten hold more than 15%. The sample was PBMCs. These receptors all come from a man aged 18 to 29 in good health and CMV-seropositive. CDR3s include the opening cysteine and the closing phenylalanine or tryptophan. The D gene is left open where the match is weak. Size values are once, few and many counts, or a class for expanded clones, and some rows have none.

abundance	d_gene	v_gene	j_gene	CDR3aa	CDR3nt
-	TRBD1	TRBV27	TRBJ2-1	CASSSLGQLNEQFF	TGTGCCAGCAGTTCATTGGGACAGCTCAATGAGCAGTTCTTC
-	-	TRBV30	TRBJ1-2	CAWRQGAYGYTF	TGTGCCTGGAGACAGGGTGCCTATGGCTACACCTTC
-	TRBD1	TRBV7-9	TRBJ1-4	CASSLAAGGNEKLFF	TGTGCCAGCAGCTTAGCGGCAGGGGGTAATGAAAAACTGTTTTTT
-	TRBD1	TRBV11-2	TRBJ1-4	CASTDRNGDEKLFF	TGTGCCAGCACGGACAGGAACGGGGATGAAAAACTGTTTTTT
-	TRBD2	TRBV13	TRBJ2-1	CASSSNPGLGNEQFF	TGTGCCAGCAGCTCCAACCCGGGACTAGGAAATGAGCAGTTCTTC
few	-	TRBV7-9	TRBJ2-5	CASSLRPQGVQETQYF	TGTGCCAGCAGCTTACGGCCACAGGGTGTCCAAGAGACCCAGTACTTC
-	TRBD2	TRBV28	TRBJ2-1	CASTFRSGDEQFF	TGTGCCAGCACCTTCAGGAGCGGGGATGAGCAGTTCTTC
-	-	TRBV9	TRBJ2-5	CASSVDNFQETQYF	TGTGCCAGCAGCGTAGACAATTTCCAAGAGACCCAGTACTTC
-	-	TRBV7-9	TRBJ1-4	CASSPQGPGEKLFF	TGTGCCAGCAGCCCACAGGGCCCGGGGGAAAAACTGTTTTTT
-	TRBD1	TRBV4-1	TRBJ2-7	CASSLHAPGTGVEEQYF	TGCGCCAGCAGTCTCCACGCCCCGGGGACAGGGGTGGAAGAGCAGTACTTC
-	-	TRBV9	TRBJ1-5	CASSGGQTYQPQHF	TGTGCCAGCAGCGGGGGCCAGACCTATCAGCCCCAGCATTTT
-	TRBD2	TRBV4-2	TRBJ2-1	CASSPRGYNEQFF	TGTGCCAGCAGCCCGCGGGGGTACAATGAGCAGTTCTTC
-	-	TRBV27	TRBJ2-1	CASSSSGPRLFF	TGTGCCAGCAGTTCCTCGGGTCCGAGATTGTTCTTC
once	-	TRBV6-5	TRBJ1-3	CASSSQGSGNTIYF	TGTGCCAGCAGTTCACAGGGCTCTGGAAACACCATATATTTT
once	TRBD2	TRBV5-4	TRBJ2-7	CASSLEPGLAGANEQYF	TGTGCCAGCAGCTTGGAACCGGGACTAGCGGGAGCGAACGAGCAGTACTTC
-	TRBD2	TRBV9	TRBJ2-1	CASSVSGGANNEQFF	TGTGCCAGCAGCGTAAGCGGGGGGGCCAACAATGAGCAGTTCTTC
-	TRBD2	TRBV7-8	TRBJ2-3	CASSDHSGRRSTDTQYF	TGTGCCAGCAGCGACCATAGCGGGAGAAGGAGCACAGATACGCAGTATTTT
-	-	TRBV10-3	TRBJ2-7	CAIRLDTSYEQYF	TGTGCCATCCGCTTGGATACTAGCTACGAGCAGTACTTC
-	-	TRBV23-1	TRBJ2-1	CASSHFLLVPHEQFF	TGCGCCAGCAGTCACTTCCTTCTAGTTCCCCATGAGCAGTTCTTC
once	-	TRBV28	TRBJ2-7	CASRPGSVSYEQYF	TGTGCCAGCCGCCCCGGGTCCGTATCCTACGAGCAGTACTTC
-	TRBD2	TRBV4-1	TRBJ2-7	CASSQTSGGYEQYF	TGCGCCAGCAGCCAAACATCGGGGGGCTACGAGCAGTACTTC
few	-	TRBV4-1	TRBJ1-4	CASSQDQGGIEKLFF	TGCGCCAGCAGCCAAGATCAAGGGGGAATTGAAAAACTGTTTTTT
-	TRBD2	TRBV4-2	TRBJ2-1	CASSQDARGAVILPYNEQFF	TGTGCCAGCAGCCAAGATGCGCGGGGGGCCGTAATTCTACCCTACAATGAGCAGTTCTTC
-	TRBD2	TRBV6-5	TRBJ2-7	CASGTSGVSYEQYF	TGTGCCAGCGGGACTAGCGGGGTCTCCTACGAGCAGTACTTC
-	TRBD1	TRBV6-4	TRBJ1-5	CASMMRTGNNQPQHF	TGTGCCAGCATGATGCGGACAGGGAACAATCAGCCCCAGCATTTT
-	TRBD1	TRBV11-2	TRBJ1-1	CASSGWDSDLEAFF	TGTGCCAGCAGCGGGTGGGACAGCGATTTAGAAGCTTTCTTT
-	-	TRBV10-3	TRBJ2-2	CAIRAGGLTHGELFF	TGTGCCATCCGGGCCGGAGGCCTTACTCATGGGGAGCTGTTTTTT
-	TRBD2	TRBV19	TRBJ2-7	CASSFSGTGYEQYF	TGTGCCAGTAGTTTTAGCGGGACTGGCTACGAGCAGTACTTC
once	-	TRBV21-1	TRBJ2-7	CASSTTGGTEQYF	TGTGCCAGCAGCACCACAGGGGGTACCGAGCAGTACTTC
few	-	TRBV7-2	TRBJ1-1	CASSLGGLKTEAFF	TGTGCCAGCAGCTTAGGTGGGCTAAAAACTGAAGCTTTCTTT
few	-	TRBV7-2	TRBJ1-1	CASSQGTGYTEAFF	TGTGCCAGCAGCCAAGGAACAGGATACACTGAAGCTTTCTTT
once	-	TRBV12-5	TRBJ1-1	CASKDSFTEAFF	TGTGCTAGCAAGGACAGTTTCACTGAAGCTTTCTTT
-	-	TRBV6-1	TRBJ1-1	CASSEHMNTEAFF	TGTGCCAGCAGTGAGCACATGAACACTGAAGCTTTCTTT
-	TRBD1	TRBV4-1	TRBJ2-3	CASSQDRDRGTDTQYF	TGCGCCAGCAGCCAAGATAGGGACAGGGGGACAGATACGCAGTATTTT
-	TRBD1	TRBV28	TRBJ2-7	CASGAGTGGPNYEQYF	TGTGCCAGCGGAGCCGGGACAGGGGGCCCCAACTACGAGCAGTACTTC
few	TRBD1	TRBV28	TRBJ2-7	CASSTPSVGGIEQYF	TGTGCCAGCAGTACCCCATCCGTAGGGGGCATAGAGCAGTACTTC
-	-	TRBV5-4	TRBJ2-2	CASSSPSNTGELFF	TGTGCCAGCAGCTCCCCCTCGAACACCGGGGAGCTGTTTTTT
-	TRBD1	TRBV5-4	TRBJ2-7	CASSLGRTGGSYEQYF	TGTGCCAGCAGCTTGGGTAGGACAGGGGGGTCCTACGAGCAGTACTTC
-	TRBD2	TRBV5-1	TRBJ2-5	CASSLYAGDSETQYF	TGCGCCAGCAGCCTCTACGCGGGGGACTCGGAGACCCAGTACTTC